Below, 23 T cell receptor beta chains from the same sample are listed, as sequenced in a study of T cell changes during pregnancy in multiple sclerosis. The repertoire was sequenced with immunoSEQ multiplex PCR; TCRdb's copy has only in-frame clones and lacks some. The sample comprises 60,000 to 85,000 clones, under 95% of which are singletons, and roughly 1.3% rests with the top ten. The source material was peripheral blood, sampled in the second trimester of pregnancy. Receptors originate from a female donor in good health, enrolled as a control in a pregnancy study.

V is TRBV6-5 and J is TRBJ2-7, with TRBD2 as a possible D gene (6 bases). V was clipped by 5 bases and J by 1 base, with 15 bases between them. The germline V gene has CDR1 MNHEY and CDR2 SVGAGI. The CDR3 covers 15 residues. The CDR3 region has the DNA TGTGCCAGCAGTCCTCAGGAGGGTGGTTCCTACGAGCAGTACTTC. This codes for CASSPQEGGSYEQYF.

This chain connects TRBV9 to TRBJ2-3; 9 nucleotides agree with TRBD2. Trimming removed 3 bases from V and 2 bases from J; junction bases left unmatched: 4. Germline V gene data show CDR1 as SGDLS and CDR2 as YYNGEE. The CDR3 has 15 residues. The CDR3 protein is CASSERGVLTDTQYF. The CDR3 nucleotides read TGTGCCAGCAGCGAGCGGGGGGTCCTCACAGATACGCAGTATTTT.

There are a few counts of this clone. The V gene is TRBV29-1, the J gene TRBJ1-2; 7 bases are shared with TRBD1. J gave up 6 bases and V 7 bases, and 5 bases lay outside the gene matches. This CDR3 is 11 amino acids long. In germline, CDR1 is SQVTM, CDR2 ANQGSEA. The CDR3 region is CSGLTGNGYTF. The CDR3 bases are TGCAGCGGACTGACAGGGAATGGCTACACCTTC.

The chain links TRBV6-4 to TRBJ1-2; 8 bases are a match to TRBD1. This CDR3 contains 16 residues. V was pared by 8 bases and J by 4 bases, with 15 bases of the junction left unmatched. Germline loops: CDR1 MRHNA, CDR2 SNTAGT. The CDR3 loop reads CASSRSGGQGSYGYTF. The CDR3 DNA follows: TGTGCCAGCTCTCGATCAGGAGGACAGGGCTCCTATGGCTACACCTTC.

The V gene is TRBV28, the J gene TRBJ1-3, with D hard to call. Trimming pared 6 bases from V and 4 bases from J, leaving 19 bases between. Germline CDR1 and CDR2: MDHEN and SYDVKM. The CDR3 sequence is 16 residues long. The DNA for the CDR3 is TGTGCCAGCAGCCCTGTGGAGGTTTTCGCGGGAAACACCATATATTTT. Encoded protein: CASSPVEVFAGNTIYF.

The chain uses TRBV28 and TRBJ2-7; TRBD2 matches at 14 bases. CDR3 length equals 16 residues. The V gene end was trimmed by 6 bases and the J gene end by 3 bases; junction bases not matched to a gene: 7. CDR1 is MDHEN and CDR2 is SYDVKM in the germline V gene. The CDR3, as DNA: TGTGCCAGCAGCGTGGGGGGACTAGCGGGAGACTACGAGCAGTACTTC. It translates to CASSVGGLAGDYEQYF.

The chain employs TRBV7-8 and TRBJ2-1, with 10 bases identical to TRBD2. Germline V lookup: CDR1 SGHVS, CDR2 FQNEAQ. V trimming: 1 base; J trimming: 8 bases; junction bases outside the gene matches: 8. The CDR3 is made up of 16 amino acids. In nucleotides, the CDR3 is TGTGCCAGCAGCTTAGAAGCGGGAGGGCCACTGGATGAGCAGTTCTTC. Translated, it gives CASSLEAGGPLDEQFF.

Note on this clone: At one end, the junction sequence differs from germline, possibly due to a read error. This chain connects TRBV19 to TRBJ1-4, with D possibly TRBD1 on 5 matching bases. The germline V gene has CDR1 LNHDA and CDR2 SQIVND (reference sequence). The CDR3 length is 11 residues. CDR3 in amino acids: CASSLGTRAQF. CDR3 in DNA: TGTGCCAGTAGTCTAGGGACGAGGGCACAATTT.

The CDR3 reads CASSWDRVSPREAFF. The CDR3 DNA sequence: TGTGCCAGCAGTTGGGACAGGGTATCCCCTAGGGAAGCTTTCTTT. The chain uses TRBV28 and TRBJ1-1; 9 nucleotides match TRBD1. The CDR3 has 15 residues. Looked up from germline, CDR1 is MDHEN and CDR2 is SYDVKM. V lost 4 bases, J lost 8 bases, and 11 bases stayed unmatched.

The chain has TRBV4-1 and TRBJ1-2; D may be TRBD1 (6 bases). Trimming took 0 bases from V and 6 from J, leaving 11 bases between them. The germline V gene has CDR1 MGHRA and CDR2 YSYEKL. CDR3 size: 14 residues. For the CDR3, the DNA is TGCGCCAGCAGCCAAGAAACAGGGTATCATGGCTACACCTTC. It specifies CASSQETGYHGYTF.

This chain connects TRBV28 to TRBJ2-7; D is perhaps TRBD2 (7 bases). The length of the CDR3 is 14 residues. Between the trimmed V and J ends, which lost 6 bases and 6 bases, there was a span of 18 bases. Germline assignment: CDR1 MDHEN and CDR2 SYDVKM. The CDR3 here is CASSLQGGGREQYF. The CDR3 coding sequence is TGTGCCAGCAGCCTTCAGGGAGGGGGGCGCGAGCAGTACTTC.

This chain uses TRBV4-1 with TRBJ1-2; D gene ambiguous. Germline-derived CDR1 and CDR2 are MGHRA and YSYEKL. This CDR3 has 13 amino acids. The V and J ends lost 1 base and 6 bases respectively, with 9 bases between them. The CDR3 sequence: CASSQVPPDGYTF. The CDR3, as DNA: TGCGCCAGCAGCCAAGTCCCCCCGGATGGCTACACCTTC.

The chain has TRBV9 and TRBJ2-7; 8 bases agree with TRBD2. CDR3 length: 15 residues. J was trimmed by 6 bases and V by 4 bases; bases with no gene match: 12. Germline V CDR1 and CDR2: SGDLS, YYNGEE. In DNA form, the CDR3 reads TGTGCCAGCAGCCTCAGCGGGAGTCCCCTGGCCGAGCAGTACTTC. It specifies CASSLSGSPLAEQYF. The full variable domain, completed using reference TRBV9 and TRBJ2-7, is DSGVTQTPKHLITATGQRVTLRCSPRSGDLSVYWYQQSLDQGLQFLIQYYNGEERAKGNILERFSAQQFPDLHSELNLSSLELGDSALYFCASSLSGSPLAEQYFGPGTRLTVT.

The rearrangement uses TRBV5-1 and TRBJ2-5; 7 nucleotides agree with TRBD1. The V segment lost 3 bases and the J segment 4 bases; nucleotides outside the gene matches: 9. The CDR3 loop spans 15 amino acids. Germline assignment: CDR1 SGHRS and CDR2 YFSETQ. The CDR3 sequence: CASSYQGQPPETQYF. For the CDR3, the DNA is TGCGCCAGCAGCTACCAGGGACAGCCACCAGAGACCCAGTACTTC.

J is TRBJ2-7 and V is TRBV13; 14 positions match TRBD2. Unmatched junction bases numbered 4, after V lost 4 bases and J lost 5 bases. Germline V CDR1 and CDR2: PRHDT, FYEKMQ (reference sequence). CDR3 length equals 15 residues. This chain's CDR3 is CASSSGLAGAHEQYF. CDR3 in DNA: TGTGCCAGCAGCTCGGGACTAGCGGGAGCCCACGAGCAGTACTTC.

The rearrangement joins TRBV18 to TRBJ1-6, with 9 bases matching TRBD1. The length of the CDR3 is 15 residues. V shed 3 bases, J shed 10 bases, and the junction held 7 bases outside the gene matches. Germline-derived CDR1 and CDR2 are KGHSH and LQKENI. The CDR3 DNA is TGTGCCAGCTCACCTGGACAGGGGCTCGGGTCACCCCTCCACTTT. This codes for CASSPGQGLGSPLHF.

The rearrangement joins TRBV4-2 to TRBJ1-5; D ambiguous. The CDR3 runs to 16 residues. The V end was cut by 2 bases, the J end by 2 bases, with 13 bases between. The germline V gene has CDR1 LGHNA and CDR2 YNFKEQ. The chain's CDR3 is CASSQSGSGGNQPQHF. The CDR3 DNA follows: TGTGCCAGCAGCCAATCCGGGAGCGGAGGCAATCAGCCCCAGCATTTT.

The V gene is TRBV18, the J gene TRBJ2-1, with TRBD2 as a possible D gene (5 bases). The ends were cut back, 5 bases at V and 9 bases at J, with 11 bases in the middle. This CDR3 contains 12 residues. From germline, CDR1 is KGHSH and CDR2 LQKENI. The CDR3, as DNA: TGTGCCAGCTCAGCGTCTAGCTCTGAGCAGTTCTTC. It translates to CASSASSSEQFF.

The rearrangement links TRBV5-1 to TRBJ2-5; D may be TRBD1 (5 bases). CDR3 size: 13 residues. Germline loops: CDR1 SGHRS, CDR2 YFSETQ. V was shortened by 0 bases and J by 4 bases, with 7 bases between the two germline ends. Here the CDR3 DNA reads TGCGCCAGCAGCTTGGGGGGCCGAGAGACCCAGTACTTC. It translates to CASSLGGRETQYF.

This chain links TRBV6-5 with TRBJ1-3; tentative D call: TRBD1 (6 bases). Trimming removed 0 bases at V and 7 bases at J, with 13 bases between. CDR1 is MNHEY and CDR2 is SVGAGI in the germline V gene. CDR3 size: 15 residues. Here the CDR3 reads CASSYSRQVGNTIYF. CDR3 in DNA: TGTGCCAGCAGTTACTCCCGACAGGTCGGGAACACCATATATTTT.

The genes are TRBV28 and TRBJ1-5; 9 nucleotides agree with TRBD1. The CDR3 length is 16 residues. V shed 5 bases, J shed 0 bases, and the junction held 5 bases outside the gene matches. The germline V gene has CDR1 MDHEN and CDR2 SYDVKM. The DNA for the CDR3 is TGTGCCAGCAGTCCGTGGACAGGGGATAGCAATCAGCCCCAGCATTTT. It codes for CASSPWTGDSNQPQHF.

This clone was detected once. Other DNA sequences in the sample encode the same CDR3. V usage is TRBV29-1 and J usage is TRBJ1-2; D uncertain. The V gene's germline CDR1 is SQVTM and CDR2 ANQGSEA. The CDR3 runs to 10 residues. V lost 2 bases and J lost 8, with 6 bases in between. CDR3 DNA sequence: TGCAGCGTTGAAACGGGAGGCTACACCTTC. Amino acid sequence: CSVETGGYTF.

This chain connects TRBV28 to TRBJ2-7; 9 nucleotides align to TRBD1. V was pared by 7 bases and J by 7 bases, with 8 bases of the junction left unmatched. The CDR3 runs 13 residues. Germline CDR1 and CDR2: MDHEN and SYDVKM. CDR3 sequence reads: CASNNGQGIEQYF. As DNA, the CDR3 is TGTGCCAGCAATAACGGACAGGGGATAGAGCAGTACTTC.